This TCR beta chain is from a study of T cells in Graves' hyperthyroidism and ophthalmopathy. This clonotype was seen repeatedly, ten times or more. Amplified TCR beta CDR3 regions derived from RNA transcripts. The HTBI primer set served for first-round RT-PCR of the TCR CDR3. TCRdb redid the calling of the multiplex PCR reads with MiXCR, one entry per CDR3 protein. The table shows about 360,000 distinct CDR3 sequences, with 13% occurring only once. V was trimmed by 4 bases and J by 8 bases, leaving 6 bases between them. The CDR3 is made up of 11 amino acids. CDR1 KGHSH and CDR2 LQKENI come from the germline V gene.

Input material: blood. This chain links TRBV18 with TRBJ2-1; the D is unclear. This clonotype was obtained from a young woman with Graves' hyperthyroidism. This chain's CDR3 is CASSLWYEQFF. The CDR3 DNA is TGTGCCAGCTCACTGTGGTATGAGCAGTTCTTC.